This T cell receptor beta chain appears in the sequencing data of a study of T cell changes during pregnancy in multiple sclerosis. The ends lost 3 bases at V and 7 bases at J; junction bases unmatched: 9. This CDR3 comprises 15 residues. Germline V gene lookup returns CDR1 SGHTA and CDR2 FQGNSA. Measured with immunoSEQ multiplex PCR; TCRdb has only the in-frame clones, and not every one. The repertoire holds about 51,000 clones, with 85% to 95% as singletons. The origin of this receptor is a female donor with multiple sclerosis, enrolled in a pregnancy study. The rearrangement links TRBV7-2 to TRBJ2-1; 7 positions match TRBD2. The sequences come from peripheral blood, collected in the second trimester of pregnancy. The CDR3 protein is CASSLARGSRNEQFF. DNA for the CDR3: TGTGCCAGCAGCTTGGCGCGGGGGTCACGAAATGAGCAGTTCTTC.